The 19 T cell receptor beta chains given below trace back to one sample, sequenced in a study of T-cell memory formation after mild COVID-19. TCRdb recomputed calls from the 5' RACE reads with MiXCR, one row per CDR3 protein. The table shows around 450,000 distinct CDR3 sequences, with more than 20% occurring only once. The sample consisted of PBMCs or a T cell subset sorted from them (not recorded which). The receptors here all came from an adult woman who had mild COVID-19 (a few samples of this study predate the infection). Cell type and time point are not known.

The chain joins TRBV10-3 to TRBJ2-3; 12 bases are a match to TRBD2. Per the germline V gene, CDR1 is ENHRY and CDR2 is SYGVKD. Germline trimming cut 11 bases from V and 2 bases from J; bases unmatched to any gene: 5. The CDR3 extends over 14 amino acids. The CDR3 loop is CASRTSGDTDTQYF. In DNA, the CDR3 is TGTGCCTCCAGGACTAGCGGGGACACAGATACGCAGTATTTT.

In the case of this clonotype: A much larger clone is a single base away; this may be a read error. The rearrangement links TRBV5-1 to TRBJ1-2; no clear D gene. Germline-derived CDR1 and CDR2 are SGHRS and YFSETQ. The V end was cut by 0 bases, the J end by 4 bases, with 10 bases between. The CDR3 is 14 amino acids. Here the CDR3 reads CASSLASESYGYTF. CDR3 nucleotides: TGCGCCAGCAGCTTGGCTTCAGAAAGCTATGGCTACACCTTC.

J is TRBJ1-1 and V is TRBV11-1, with a tentative D call TRBD1 (6 bases). Germline loops: CDR1 SGHAT, CDR2 FQDESV (reference sequence). The germline V and J ends were trimmed by 1 base and 4 bases, with 10 bases remaining between them. The CDR3 totals 14 residues. The CDR3 sequence: CASSLEGELTEAFF. Written as DNA, the CDR3 is TGTGCCAGCAGCTTAGAGGGGGAGCTCACTGAAGCTTTCTTT.

This clonotype has only a few counts. This rearrangement joins TRBV4-2 to TRBJ1-1; 8 nucleotides agree with TRBD1. The CDR3 is 15 amino acids. V trimming: 3 bases; J trimming: 4 bases; junction bases outside the gene matches: 7. Germline lookup yields CDR1 LGHNA and CDR2 YNFKEQ. The CDR3 reads CASSQETGVSTEAFF. The CDR3 DNA sequence: TGTGCCAGCAGCCAGGAGACAGGGGTGAGCACTGAAGCTTTCTTT.

This clonotype was counted a few times. The gene calls are TRBV7-9 and TRBJ2-1; D call uncertain. In germline, CDR1 is SEHNR, CDR2 FQNEAQ (reference sequence). V lost 7 bases to trimming and J lost 8 bases, with 3 bases between them. This CDR3 region has 9 residues. CDR3 protein: CASNDEQFF. The CDR3 DNA reads TGTGCCAGCAATGATGAGCAGTTCTTC.

The V and J genes are TRBV21-1 and TRBJ2-6; whether TRBD1, the table's D call, matches the DNA was not checked. TRBV21-1 is an annotated pseudogene. The CDR3 totals 18 residues. CDR3 region: CASSNGNGTFPPGNVLTF. The CDR3 DNA reads as TGTGCCAGCAGCAATGGAAACGGAACCTTTCCCCCGGGGAACGTCCTGACTTTC.

The CDR3 nucleotides are TGTGCCAGCAGCCAATCCCGGTCCGGCTACACCTTC. Protein product: CASSQSRSGYTF. The V and J genes are TRBV3-1 and TRBJ1-2; D ambiguous. The V gene lost 2 bases and the J gene lost 8 bases, with 9 bases spanning the gap. Germline V gene sequence: CDR1 LGHDT, CDR2 YNNKEL (reference sequence). CDR3 length: 12 amino acids.

This clonotype was counted between two and nine times. This chain uses TRBV7-9 with TRBJ2-3, with a possible D match to TRBD1 (5 bases). In germline, CDR1 is SEHNR, CDR2 FQNEAQ (reference sequence). V gave up 6 bases and J gave up 3 bases, with 10 bases separating them. The CDR3 is 13 residues long. The CDR3 reads CASRGPVTDTQYF. The CDR3 DNA reads as TGTGCCAGCAGGGGGCCGGTAACAGATACGCAGTATTTT.

This clonotype has a count of ten or more. The V and J genes are TRBV11-2 and TRBJ1-2; tentative D call: TRBD1 (6 bases). Trimming cost V 2 bases and J 8 bases, with 15 bases left between them. Germline CDR1 reads SGHAT; CDR2 reads FQNNGV. This CDR3 comprises 14 residues. CDR3 nucleotides: TGTGCCAGCAGCTTACCCGACAGGTTTGAGGGCTACACCTTC. Translating gives CASSLPDRFEGYTF. The variable domain in full, completed from reference TRBV11-2 and TRBJ1-2, reads EAGVAQSPRYKIIEKRQSVAFWCNPISGHATLYWYQQILGQGPKLLIQFQNNGVVDDSQLPKDRFSAERLKGVDSTLKIQPAKLEDSAVYLCASSLPDRFEGYTFGSGTRLTVV.

This clonotype appeared a few times. This rearrangement joins TRBV7-9 to TRBJ2-1, with a weak D call TRBD1 (5 bases). Trimming removed 3 bases from V and 6 bases from J, with 9 bases in between. The CDR3 runs to 13 residues. Germline V gene data show CDR1 as SEHNR and CDR2 as FQNEAQ (reference sequence). CDR3 protein: CASSLFQGNEQFF. The CDR3 DNA reads TGTGCCAGCAGCTTGTTTCAGGGCAATGAGCAGTTCTTC.

The J gene is TRBJ2-1, the V gene TRBV7-2; D remains unclear. V lost 4 bases, J lost 8 bases, and 12 bases lay in between. The CDR3 runs to 13 residues. Per the germline V gene, CDR1 is SGHTA and CDR2 is FQGNSA. CDR3 nucleotides: TGTGCCAGCAGCTCTGGTGCTATGGATGAGCAGTTCTTC. This sequence encodes CASSSGAMDEQFF.

This clonotype turned up a few times. The chain couples TRBV5-5 to TRBJ2-1, with D possibly TRBD2 on 6 matching bases. The CDR3 extends over 15 amino acids. Trimming took 1 base from V and 6 from J, leaving 14 bases between them. CDR1 and CDR2 (germline): SGHKS, YYEKEE (reference sequence). For the CDR3, the DNA is TGTGCCAGCAGCTTGACCCGGGGGTTAATCAATGAGCAGTTCTTC. Translated, it gives CASSLTRGLINEQFF.

This clonotype was picked up a small number of times. The chain has TRBV12-3 or TRBV12-4 and TRBJ2-3, with 11 nucleotides matching TRBD2. The CDR3 extends over 18 amino acids. With 0 bases clipped from V and 3 bases from J, the junction kept 8 bases outside the gene matches. The CDR3 protein is CASSLARGSGGETDTQYF. The DNA of the CDR3 is TGTGCCAGCAGTTTAGCGCGGGGTAGCGGGGGGGAGACAGATACGCAGTATTTT.

There are many counts of this clonotype. V is TRBV5-4 and J is TRBJ2-6; the D is unclear. V dropped 4 bases and J dropped 0 bases, with 2 bases sitting between them. Per germline, CDR1 SGHNT and CDR2 YYREEE (reference sequence). This CDR3 spans 13 amino acids. The CDR3 DNA is TGTGCCAGCAGCGACTCTGGGGCCAACGTCCTGACTTTC. As protein: CASSDSGANVLTF.

J is TRBJ2-1 and V is TRBV7-8; 11 bases are a match to TRBD1. V trimming: 0 bases; J trimming: 2 bases; junction bases outside the gene matches: 12. Germline loops: CDR1 SGHVS, CDR2 FQNEAQ. The CDR3 spans 20 residues. CDR3: CASSLARTGGWLGTYNEQFF. CDR3 DNA: TGTGCCAGCAGCTTAGCCCGGACAGGGGGCTGGCTAGGAACCTACAATGAGCAGTTCTTC.

This clonotype was seen only a few times. This chain links TRBV4-2 with TRBJ2-7; 10 nucleotides line up with TRBD2. The CDR3 is 15 amino acids. After removal of 2 bases from V and 2 bases from J, the junction contained 3 bases not matched to a gene. The germline gives CDR1 LGHNA, CDR2 YNFKEQ. CDR3 region: CASSQPSGGTYEQYF. The CDR3 region has the DNA TGTGCCAGCAGCCAACCTAGCGGGGGTACCTACGAGCAGTACTTC.

The chain links TRBV5-1 to TRBJ2-5; D possibly corresponds to TRBD2 (5 bases). Germline CDR1 is SGHRS and CDR2 is YFSETQ. V was cut by 5 bases and J by 5 bases, with 16 bases left in between. The CDR3 consists of 14 residues. The CDR3 region is CASRGSGRGETQYF. In nucleotides, the CDR3 is TGCGCCAGCAGGGGCTCAGGCCGAGGGGAGACCCAGTACTTC.

V gene TRBV7-6 combines with J gene TRBJ2-3; 8 nucleotides line up with TRBD1. Germline lookup yields CDR1 SGHVS and CDR2 FNYEAQ. V was clipped by 5 bases and J by 2 bases; unmatched bases: 18. The CDR3 loop spans 19 amino acids. The CDR3 loop is CASSPTIRGRGLSTDTQYF. CDR3 DNA: TGTGCCAGCAGCCCGACCATCAGGGGGCGAGGACTCTCCACAGATACGCAGTATTTT. The complete variable domain, with remaining parts taken from reference TRBV7-6 and TRBJ2-3, reads GAGVSQSPRYKVTKRGQDVALRCDPISGHVSLYWYRQALGQGPEFLTYFNYEAQQDKSGLPNDRFSAERPEGSISTLTIQRTEQRDSAMYRCASSPTIRGRGLSTDTQYFGPGTRLTVL.

This clonotype came up many times. The gene calls are TRBV14 and TRBJ2-2; a possible D gene is TRBD2 (6 bases). Trimming removed 4 bases at V and 1 base at J, with 13 bases between. Per germline, CDR1 SGHDN and CDR2 FVKESK. The CDR3 spans 16 residues. CDR3 loop: CASSPTGTQNTGELFF. The CDR3 DNA is TGTGCCAGCAGCCCCACCGGGACTCAGAACACCGGGGAGCTGTTTTTT.